What follows are 5 T cell receptor beta chains derived from one specimen sequenced in a study of beta chain features in type 1 diabetes. All of the isolated RNA was reverse transcribed, so expressed TCRB transcripts were sequenced. TCRdb keeps only in-frame clones here, not all; method: immunoSEQ multiplex PCR. Here the sample spans around 430,000 clones, around 28% being singletons. Sample: naive CD4+ T cells from blood. The origin of the receptors is a man younger than 30 in good health.

This sequence joins TRBV5-1 and TRBJ2-2; 9 bases agree with TRBD1. J gave up 5 bases and V 3 bases, and 5 bases lay outside the gene matches. This CDR3 region has 15 residues. CDR1 is SGHRS, CDR2 YFSETQ, per germline. CDR3 coding DNA: TGCGCCAGCAGCTGGGGACAGGGTGGAACCGGGGAGCTGTTTTTT. Amino acid sequence: CASSWGQGGTGELFF.

The table lists this clone with a few counts. The genes are TRBV7-2 and TRBJ1-1; no firm D call. Trimming took 6 bases from V and 2 from J, leaving 4 bases between them. CDR3 length: 11 amino acids. CDR1 and CDR2 from the germline V gene are SGHTA and FQGNSA. CDR3 loop: CASRINTEAFF. DNA for the CDR3: TGTGCCAGCAGAATTAACACTGAAGCTTTCTTT.

The genes are TRBV6-6 and TRBJ2-1; D might be TRBD1 (5 bases). V was pared by 8 bases and J by 8 bases, with 16 bases between. CDR1 and CDR2 from the germline V gene are MNHNY and SVGAGI (reference sequence). This CDR3 is 13 amino acids long. In DNA, the CDR3 is TGTGCCAGCGGCGACAGTCATGTCGATGAGCAGTTCTTC. Protein sequence: CASGDSHVDEQFF.

The table lists this clone with a few counts. The chain couples TRBV7-9 to TRBJ2-7; D call uncertain. Germline values: CDR1 SEHNR, CDR2 FQNEAQ (reference sequence). The CDR3 has 15 amino acids. Trimming took off 5 bases at V and 2 bases at J, with 16 bases between the two ends. CDR3 sequence (DNA): TGTGCCAGCAGCCCCTCCTGGTCCTTTACCTACGAGCAGTACTTC. Protein product: CASSPSWSFTYEQYF.

The chain links TRBV4-3 to TRBJ2-7, with 8 bases lining up with TRBD1. The CDR3 length is 15 residues. CDR1 LGHNA and CDR2 YSLEER come from the germline V gene. Trimming removed 3 bases from V and 2 bases from J; junction bases left unmatched: 6. The CDR3 loop reads CASSHGQGTTYEQYF. The CDR3 coding sequence is TGCGCCAGCAGCCATGGACAGGGAACCACCTACGAGCAGTACTTC.